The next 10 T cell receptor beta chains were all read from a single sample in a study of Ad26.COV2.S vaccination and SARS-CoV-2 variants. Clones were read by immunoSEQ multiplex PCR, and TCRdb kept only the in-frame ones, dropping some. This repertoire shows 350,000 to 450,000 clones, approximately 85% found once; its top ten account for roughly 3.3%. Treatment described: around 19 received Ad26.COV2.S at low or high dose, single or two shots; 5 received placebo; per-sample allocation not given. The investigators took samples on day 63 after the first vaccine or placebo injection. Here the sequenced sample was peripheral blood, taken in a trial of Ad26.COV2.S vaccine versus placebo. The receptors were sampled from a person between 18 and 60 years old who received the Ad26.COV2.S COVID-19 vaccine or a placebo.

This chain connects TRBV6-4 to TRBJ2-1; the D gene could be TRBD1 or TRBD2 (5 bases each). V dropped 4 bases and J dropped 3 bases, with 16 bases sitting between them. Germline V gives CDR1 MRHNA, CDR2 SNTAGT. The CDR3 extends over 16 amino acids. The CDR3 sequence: CASSARGSPSYNEQFF. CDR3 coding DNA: TGTGCCAGCAGTGCCCGGGGCAGCCCAAGCTACAATGAGCAGTTCTTC.

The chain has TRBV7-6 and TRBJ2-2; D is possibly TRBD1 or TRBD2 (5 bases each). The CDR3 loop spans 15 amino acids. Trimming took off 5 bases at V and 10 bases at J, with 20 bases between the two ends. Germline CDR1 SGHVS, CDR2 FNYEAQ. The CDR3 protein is CASSPGTLKSAELFF. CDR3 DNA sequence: TGTGCCAGCAGCCCAGGGACGCTCAAGTCTGCGGAGCTGTTTTTT.

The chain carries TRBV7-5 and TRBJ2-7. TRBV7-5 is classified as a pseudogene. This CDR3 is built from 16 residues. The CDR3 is CARSPRRRGPPDEQYF. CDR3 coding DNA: TGTGCCAGAAGCCCGAGACGTCGGGGACCCCCGGACGAGCAGTACTTC.

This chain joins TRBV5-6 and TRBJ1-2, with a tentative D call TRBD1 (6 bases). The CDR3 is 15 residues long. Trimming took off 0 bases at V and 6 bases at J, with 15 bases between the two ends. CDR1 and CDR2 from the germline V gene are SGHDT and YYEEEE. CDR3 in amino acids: CASSLAKNRANGYTF. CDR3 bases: TGTGCCAGCAGCTTGGCCAAGAACAGGGCTAATGGCTACACCTTC. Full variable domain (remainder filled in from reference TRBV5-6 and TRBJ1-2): DAGVTQSPTHLIKTRGQQVTLRCSPKSGHDTVSWYQQALGQGPQFIFQYYEEEERQRGNFPDRFSGHQFPNYSSELNVNALLLGDSALYLCASSLAKNRANGYTFGSGTRLTVV.

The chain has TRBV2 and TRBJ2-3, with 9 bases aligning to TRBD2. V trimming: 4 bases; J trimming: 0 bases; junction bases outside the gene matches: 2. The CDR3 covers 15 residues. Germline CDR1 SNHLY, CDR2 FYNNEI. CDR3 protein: CASSGTSVSTDTQYF. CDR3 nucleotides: TGTGCCAGCAGTGGGACTAGCGTAAGCACAGATACGCAGTATTTT. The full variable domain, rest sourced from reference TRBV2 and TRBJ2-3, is EPEVTQTPSHQVTQMGQEVILRCVPISNHLYFYWYRQILGQKVEFLVSFYNNEISEKSEIFDDQFSVERPDGSNFTLKIRSTKLEDSAMYFCASSGTSVSTDTQYFGPGTRLTVL.

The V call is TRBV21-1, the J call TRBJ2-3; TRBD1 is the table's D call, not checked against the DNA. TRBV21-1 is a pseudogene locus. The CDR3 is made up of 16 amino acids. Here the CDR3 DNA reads TGTGCCAGCAGCCCACACCGGGACAGATGCACAGATACGCAGTATTTT. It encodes CASSPHRDRCTDTQYF.

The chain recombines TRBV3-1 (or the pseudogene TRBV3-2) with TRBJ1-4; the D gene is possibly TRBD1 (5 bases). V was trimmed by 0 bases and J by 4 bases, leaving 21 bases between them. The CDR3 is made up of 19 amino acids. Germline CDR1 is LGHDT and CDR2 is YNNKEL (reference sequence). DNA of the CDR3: TGTGCCAGCAGCCAAGAGGAGTATACCGACAGCGTTCTTAATGAAAAACTGTTTTTT. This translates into CASSQEEYTDSVLNEKLFF.

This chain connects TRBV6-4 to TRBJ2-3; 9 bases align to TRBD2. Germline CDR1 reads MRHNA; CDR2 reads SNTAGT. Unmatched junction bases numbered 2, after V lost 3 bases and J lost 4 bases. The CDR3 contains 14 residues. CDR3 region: CASSEGGGADTQYF. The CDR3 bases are TGTGCCAGCAGTGAAGGCGGGGGGGCAGATACGCAGTATTTT.

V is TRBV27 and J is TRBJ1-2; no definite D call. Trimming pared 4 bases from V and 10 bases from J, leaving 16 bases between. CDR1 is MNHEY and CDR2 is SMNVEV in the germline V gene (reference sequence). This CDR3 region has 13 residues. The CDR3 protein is CASSYQTGQAYTF. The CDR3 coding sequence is TGTGCCAGCAGTTACCAGACCGGGCAAGCCTACACCTTC.

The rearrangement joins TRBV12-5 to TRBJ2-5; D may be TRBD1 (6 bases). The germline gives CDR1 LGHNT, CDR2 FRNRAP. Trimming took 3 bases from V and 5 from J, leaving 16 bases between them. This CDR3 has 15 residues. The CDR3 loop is CASGLTRGDGETQYF. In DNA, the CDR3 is TGTGCTAGTGGTTTAACCAGGGGCGATGGGGAGACCCAGTACTTC. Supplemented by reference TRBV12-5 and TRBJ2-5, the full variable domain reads DARVTQTPRHKVTEMGQEVTMRCQPILGHNTVFWYRQTMMQGLELLAYFRNRAPLDDSGMPKDRFSAEMPDATLATLKIQPSEPRDSAVYFCASGLTRGDGETQYFGPGTRLLVL.